The 27 T cell receptor beta chains presented below share a single source sample, sequenced in a study of OX40 agonist ivuxolimab in advanced cancers. The method was immunoSEQ multiplex PCR; TCRdb's version includes in-frame clones alone and lacks a portion of them. In the table there are 55,000 to 90,000 clones, 75% to 90% of which are singletons. The sequencing used CD4+ or CD8+ T cells sorted from blood, collected in a trial of the OX40 agonist ivuxolimab. The receptors originated from an adult with an advanced solid tumor such as melanoma, head and neck, liver or kidney cancer.

The J gene is TRBJ2-6, the V gene TRBV6-6; possible D gene TRBD1, 6 bases. V lost 7 bases and J lost 0, with 13 bases in between. This CDR3 has 16 residues. Per germline, CDR1 MNHNY and CDR2 SVGAGI (reference sequence). CDR3 residues: CASNRQVFSGANVLTF. The CDR3 DNA follows: TGTGCCAGCAACAGACAGGTGTTCTCTGGGGCCAACGTCCTGACTTTC.

J is TRBJ1-6 and V is TRBV19, with 7 bases identical to TRBD1. V shed 5 bases and J 8 bases; nucleotides not matched to a gene: 9. Germline V gives CDR1 LNHDA, CDR2 SQIVND (reference sequence). CDR3 size: 15 residues. The CDR3 protein is CASSVTGIVDSPLHF. In nucleotides, the CDR3 is TGTGCCAGTAGTGTGACAGGGATCGTGGATTCACCCCTCCACTTT.

This clone has only a few counts. The chain links TRBV19 to TRBJ2-1; TRBD2 agrees at 8 bases. The J segment lost 9 bases and the V segment lost 3 bases, leaving 10 bases of the junction unmatched. The germline V gene has CDR1 LNHDA and CDR2 SQIVND (reference sequence). This CDR3 region has 15 residues. CDR3 nucleotides: TGTGCCAGTAGTATCGAGCGGGGGAGGGTCGCTGAGCAGTTCTTC. As protein: CASSIERGRVAEQFF.

The chain has TRBV7-7 and TRBJ2-5; TRBD1 matches at 10 bases. Germline CDR1 SSHAT, CDR2 FNYEAQ (reference sequence). V lost 1 base, J lost 3 bases, and 2 bases stayed unmatched. The CDR3 extends over 15 amino acids. The CDR3 bases are TGTGCCAGCAGCTTAGGAGGACAGGGGGAAGAGACCCAGTACTTC. It translates to CASSLGGQGEETQYF.

The CDR3 sequence: CATQRSGSSTDTQYF. DNA for the CDR3: TGTGCCACCCAGAGAAGCGGTTCTAGCACAGATACGCAGTATTTT. V is TRBV19 and J is TRBJ2-3; maybe TRBD2 (5 bases). V lost 10 bases, J lost 0 bases, and 17 bases lay in between. Germline V lookup: CDR1 LNHDA, CDR2 SQIVND (reference sequence). The CDR3 contains 15 residues.

V and J are TRBV30 and TRBJ2-7; D might be TRBD1 (6 bases). This CDR3 comprises 12 residues. Trimming removed 8 bases at V and 3 bases at J, with 14 bases between. From germline, CDR1 is GTSNPN and CDR2 SVGIG (reference sequence). CDR3 amino acids: CALHRADYEQYF. DNA for the CDR3: TGTGCCCTCCACAGGGCAGACTACGAGCAGTACTTC.

The V and J genes are TRBV7-7 and TRBJ2-5; 10 bases are shared with TRBD1. V shed 11 bases and J 4 bases; nucleotides not matched to a gene: 7. CDR3 length equals 13 residues. Germline V gene data show CDR1 as SSHAT and CDR2 as FNYEAQ (reference sequence). The CDR3 DNA reads TGTGCCTGCGGTGACAGGGGGCCAGAGACCCAGTACTTC. Translating it yields CACGDRGPETQYF. Looking up the rest from reference TRBV7-7 and TRBJ2-5 gives the full variable domain: GAGVSQSPRYKVTKRGQDVTLRCDPISSHATLYWYQQALGQGPEFLTYFNYEAQPDKSGLPSDRFSAERPEGSISTLTIQRTEQRDSAMYRCACGDRGPETQYFGPGTRLLVL.

This sequence joins TRBV5-6 and TRBJ1-2, with D perhaps matching TRBD1 (5 bases). V was trimmed by 1 base and J by 6 bases, leaving 10 bases between them. The CDR3 is 13 residues long. The germline gives CDR1 SGHDT, CDR2 YYEEEE. This CDR3 reads CASSLWGVDGYTF. As DNA, the CDR3 is TGTGCCAGCAGCTTGTGGGGGGTGGATGGCTACACCTTC.

The chain links TRBV5-6 to TRBJ2-7; no firm D call. The germline gives CDR1 SGHDT, CDR2 YYEEEE. Trimming took 0 bases from V and 3 from J, leaving 10 bases between them. CDR3 length: 14 residues. This CDR3 is CASSLGTPGYEQYF. The DNA of the CDR3 is TGTGCCAGCAGCTTGGGCACCCCTGGCTACGAGCAGTACTTC.

V gene TRBV7-6 combines with J gene TRBJ2-1; TRBD1 might be the D (6 bases). The CDR3 spans 15 residues. Germline V gene data show CDR1 as SGHVS and CDR2 as FNYEAQ. V lost 1 base and J 9 bases, leaving 16 bases between the germline ends. The CDR3 sequence is CASSLGGLRAGEQFF. DNA for the CDR3: TGTGCCAGCAGCTTAGGGGGGCTAAGGGCGGGTGAGCAGTTCTTC.

The chain carries TRBV4-3 and TRBJ1-2; 10 nucleotides align to TRBD1. Germline trimming cut 0 bases from V and 3 bases from J; bases unmatched to any gene: 7. The CDR3 is made up of 17 amino acids. CDR1 LGHNA and CDR2 YSLEER come from the germline V gene. The CDR3: CASSQDHKGQGDYGYTF. The CDR3 DNA is TGCGCCAGCAGCCAAGATCATAAAGGACAGGGGGACTATGGCTACACCTTC.

This clone was seen only a few times. This rearrangement joins TRBV7-2 to TRBJ1-2; TRBD1 matches 7 bases. Germline CDR1 and CDR2: SGHTA and FQGNSA. The CDR3 is made up of 15 amino acids. V lost 5 bases, J lost 3 bases, and 9 bases stayed unmatched. CDR3: CASSPGGRQHYGYTF. The CDR3 nucleotides are TGTGCCAGCAGCCCAGGGGGGCGGCAGCACTATGGCTACACCTTC.

This clone was seen more than once but under ten times. This chain connects TRBV11-1 to TRBJ2-3; D ambiguous. V lost 2 bases and J lost 0, with 9 bases in between. Germline lookup yields CDR1 SGHAT and CDR2 FQDESV (reference sequence). CDR3 size: 15 residues. CDR3 nucleotides: TGTGCCAGCAGCTTAACGGCAGTAAGCACAGATACGCAGTATTTT. Its translation is CASSLTAVSTDTQYF.

In its sample, this clone was seen a few times. The rearrangement links TRBV28 to TRBJ2-7; a weak D match, TRBD1 (6 bases). The CDR3 runs 13 residues. Germline V gene lookup returns CDR1 MDHEN and CDR2 SYDVKM. The V gene lost 5 bases and the J gene lost 7 bases, with 15 bases spanning the gap. The CDR3 sequence: CASSPSGTTEQYF. The CDR3 nucleotides read TGTGCCAGCAGTCCCTCGGGGACAACAGAGCAGTACTTC.

The gene calls are TRBV6-6 and TRBJ2-1; TRBD1 matches at 8 bases. Trimming removed 4 bases from V and 5 bases from J; junction bases left unmatched: 4. CDR1 MNHNY and CDR2 SVGAGI come from the germline V gene (reference sequence). The CDR3 totals 14 residues. For the CDR3, the DNA is TGTGCCAGCAGTTCGGGACAGGTAGACAATGAGCAGTTCTTC. This codes for CASSSGQVDNEQFF.

The chain carries TRBV5-1 and TRBJ2-5, with 9 bases fitting TRBD1. The CDR3 has 14 amino acids. V shed 3 bases and J 7 bases; nucleotides not matched to a gene: 7. Germline CDR1 SGHRS, CDR2 YFSETQ. The CDR3 spells CASSSSQGARTQYF. The CDR3 DNA is TGCGCCAGCAGCTCCTCACAGGGGGCTCGGACCCAGTACTTC.

The V gene is TRBV28, the J gene TRBJ2-7; D tentatively fits TRBD1 or TRBD2 (5 bases each). There are 14 residues in the CDR3. The V end was cut by 3 bases, the J end by 7 bases, with 16 bases between. The V gene's germline CDR1 is MDHEN and CDR2 SYDVKM. The CDR3 DNA follows: TGTGCCAGCAGTTTCGGGACCATGGTGGGGGAGCAGTACTTC. Its protein product is CASSFGTMVGEQYF.

CDR3 protein: CATSRRGLVGNTIYF. In DNA, the CDR3 is TGTGCCACCAGCAGGAGGGGTCTAGTCGGAAACACCATATATTTT. The genes are TRBV15 and TRBJ1-3; TRBD1 is a possible D gene (5 bases). V lost 3 bases and J lost 4, with 13 bases in between. Germline V lookup: CDR1 LNHNV, CDR2 YYDKDF (reference sequence). The CDR3 spans 15 residues. Variable domain in full (rest from reference TRBV15 and TRBJ1-3): DAMVIQNPRYQVTQFGKPVTLSCSQTLNHNVMYWYQQKSSQAPKLLFHYYDKDFNNEADTPDNFQSRRPNTSFCFLDIRSPGLGDTAMYLCATSRRGLVGNTIYFGEGSWLTVV.

V is TRBV27 and J is TRBJ2-2; no clear D gene. Per the germline V gene, CDR1 is MNHEY and CDR2 is SMNVEV (reference sequence). This CDR3 region has 14 residues. V was pared by 2 bases and J by 4 bases, with 8 bases between. The CDR3 reads CASSLIGSTGELFF. The CDR3 bases are TGTGCCAGCAGTTTAATCGGCAGCACCGGGGAGCTGTTTTTT.

This clone was recorded once. V and J are TRBV27 and TRBJ2-1; D is undetermined. This CDR3 comprises 14 residues. Germline V gives CDR1 MNHEY, CDR2 SMNVEV (reference sequence). V was cut by 0 bases and J by 6 bases, with 9 bases left in between. The CDR3 protein is CASSLSARSNEQFF. The CDR3 nucleotides read TGTGCCAGCAGTTTATCGGCCAGGAGCAATGAGCAGTTCTTC.

V usage is TRBV15 and J usage is TRBJ2-6; TRBD2 is a possible D gene (6 bases). The CDR3 has 19 residues. The germline V gene has CDR1 LNHNV and CDR2 YYDKDF (reference sequence). Trimming removed 0 bases at V and 0 bases at J, with 15 bases between. CDR3 residues: CATSRDLVRGRSGANVLTF. The CDR3 coding sequence is TGTGCCACCAGCAGAGATTTGGTGCGGGGTCGCTCTGGGGCCAACGTCCTGACTTTC.

The gene calls are TRBV2 and TRBJ2-7, with D possibly matching TRBD2 (5 bases). This CDR3 has 17 residues. From germline, CDR1 is SNHLY and CDR2 FYNNEI. Deletions cut 2 bases from V and 3 bases from J, with 20 bases between. DNA of the CDR3: TGTGCCAGCAGTGAATGGGTTTCTGGCTCCGCGGGCTACGAGCAGTACTTC. This translates into CASSEWVSGSAGYEQYF.

This clone was picked up one time. The chain recombines TRBV2 with TRBJ1-6, with D possibly being TRBD1 (6 bases). Trimming pared 6 bases from V and 6 bases from J, leaving 15 bases between. The CDR3 contains 15 residues. CDR1 is SNHLY, CDR2 FYNNEI, per germline. The CDR3 region is CASSTRRGSNSPLHF. The CDR3 bases are TGTGCCAGCAGCACCCGCAGGGGTAGTAATTCACCCCTCCACTTT. Supplemented by reference TRBV2 and TRBJ1-6, the full variable domain reads EPEVTQTPSHQVTQMGQEVILRCVPISNHLYFYWYRQILGQKVEFLVSFYNNEISEKSEIFDDQFSVERPDGSNFTLKIRSTKLEDSAMYFCASSTRRGSNSPLHFGNGTRLTVT.

This chain links TRBV13 with TRBJ2-1; 9 bases are shared with TRBD2. The CDR3 totals 16 residues. V shed 2 bases and J 4 bases; nucleotides not matched to a gene: 6. Germline V gene lookup returns CDR1 PRHDT and CDR2 FYEKMQ (reference sequence). CDR3 sequence reads: CASSLWASGAYNEQFF. The CDR3, as DNA: TGTGCCAGCAGCTTATGGGCTAGCGGGGCGTACAATGAGCAGTTCTTC. Based on the CDR3 plus reference TRBV13 and TRBJ2-1, the full variable domain is AAGVIQSPRHLIKEKRETATLKCYPIPRHDTVYWYQQGPGQDPQFLISFYEKMQSDKGSIPDRFSAQQFSDYHSELNMSSLELGDSALYFCASSLWASGAYNEQFFGPGTRLTVL.

A few counts support this clone. This chain links TRBV15 with TRBJ1-4; 10 bases map to TRBD1. V lost 0 bases, J lost 8 bases, and 3 bases stayed unmatched. This CDR3 is built from 15 residues. Germline V CDR1 and CDR2: LNHNV, YYDKDF (reference sequence). The CDR3 reads CATSRETGGREKLFF. CDR3 DNA sequence: TGTGCCACCAGCAGAGAGACAGGGGGCAGGGAAAAACTGTTTTTT.

The rearrangement joins TRBV6-4 to TRBJ1-1; D gene uncertain. The ends were cut back, 3 bases at V and 0 bases at J, with 5 bases in the middle. CDR1 and CDR2 (germline): MRHNA, SNTAGT. The CDR3 consists of 13 residues. In nucleotides, the CDR3 is TGTGCCAGCAGTGAATATATGAACACTGAAGCTTTCTTT. Protein: CASSEYMNTEAFF.

This clone was recorded only once. The chain links TRBV6-1 to TRBJ2-7, with no clear D. CDR1 and CDR2 (germline): MNHNS, SASEGT. This CDR3 has 11 residues. The germline V and J ends were trimmed by 6 bases and 8 bases, with 11 bases remaining between them. The CDR3 is CASSTLGKQYF. CDR3 sequence (DNA): TGTGCCAGCAGCACCTTAGGGAAGCAGTACTTC.